Shown below are 21 T cell receptor beta chains from a single sample sequenced in a study of human T cells and chemical hapten exposure. Time point in this sample: pre-sensitization, week 0. Treatment reported: therapeutic diphenylcyclopropenone sensitization with weekly scalp DPC. Whole blood that had not been fractionated was the source of extracted total RNA. TCRdb processed the RACE reads anew with MiXCR; each CDR3 protein has one entry. The sample has 56,000 or so distinct CDR3 sequences, roughly 9% seen once; the top ten hold roughly 10%. This specimen was whole blood, taken in connection with sensitization to the hapten diphenylcyclopropenone (DPC). These receptors came from a woman aged 25 to 45 with alopecia areata. Some clones in this sample may be carry-over from other donors' samples.

This clonotype has at least ten counts. This chain links TRBV19 with TRBJ1-6; D possibly corresponds to TRBD1 (6 bases). The CDR3 runs 15 residues. The germline V gene encodes CDR1 LNHDA and CDR2 SQIVND (reference sequence). V shed 1 base and J shed 8 bases, with 12 bases lying between them. CDR3 nucleotide sequence: TGTGCCAGTAGTATAGGGGGCAGGGGTTATTCACCCCTCCACTTT. Translated, it gives CASSIGGRGYSPLHF.

This clonotype was picked up a small number of times. The genes are TRBV28 and TRBJ2-7; possible D gene TRBD2, 5 bases. Trimming left V 5 bases short and J 3 bases short, with 14 bases between. Germline V gene data show CDR1 as MDHEN and CDR2 as SYDVKM. This CDR3 is built from 14 residues. The CDR3 spells CASSPGERYYEQYF. DNA of the CDR3: TGTGCCAGCAGTCCCGGGGAGAGATACTACGAGCAGTACTTC.

There are many counts of this clonotype. The rearrangement joins TRBV12-3 or TRBV12-4 to TRBJ1-6; the D gene is possibly TRBD1 (5 bases). The CDR3 has 15 amino acids. V lost 2 bases and J 10 bases, leaving 15 bases between the germline ends. The CDR3 DNA reads as TGTGCCAGCAGTTTACACGGGGGTCTGGAGTCACCCCTCCACTTT. Protein sequence: CASSLHGGLESPLHF.

At least ten counts were recorded for this clonotype. The gene calls are TRBV11-1 and TRBJ1-6; 8 nucleotides agree with TRBD1. The junction had 6 bases not matched to a gene; V was cut back by 2 bases and J by 6 bases. Germline V CDR1 and CDR2: SGHAT, FQDESV (reference sequence). This CDR3 has 16 amino acids. The CDR3 sequence is CASSLTRQGSNSPLHF. CDR3 nucleotides: TGTGCCAGCAGCTTAACCCGACAGGGGTCTAATTCACCCCTCCACTTT.

This clonotype was counted many times. V is TRBV4-1 and J is TRBJ1-1; no clear D. The CDR3 runs 13 residues. CDR1 and CDR2 (germline): MGHRA, YSYEKL. The ends were cut back, 4 bases at V and 1 base at J, with 7 bases in the middle. The CDR3 DNA follows: TGCGCCAGCAGCCCCGGTTCGAACACTGAAGCTTTCTTT. Translation: CASSPGSNTEAFF.

The rearrangement links TRBV28 to TRBJ1-2, with 7 bases aligning to TRBD1. Germline V gene lookup returns CDR1 MDHEN and CDR2 SYDVKM. This CDR3 spans 14 amino acids. The J segment lost 5 bases and the V segment lost 6 bases, leaving 9 bases of the junction unmatched. The CDR3: CASRPGGRDYGYTF. In DNA, the CDR3 is TGTGCCAGCAGACCAGGGGGGAGGGATTATGGCTACACCTTC.

This sequence joins TRBV6-1 and TRBJ1-5; perhaps TRBD1 as D (5 bases). Germline CDR1 is MNHNS and CDR2 is SASEGT. Trimming cost V 0 bases and J 7 bases, with 13 bases left between them. The CDR3 has 15 amino acids. CDR3: CASSEAPEGHQPQHF. CDR3 sequence (DNA): TGTGCCAGCAGTGAAGCGCCGGAAGGACACCAGCCCCAGCATTTT.

This clonotype has a handful of counts. This chain uses TRBV5-1 with TRBJ2-7; 8 bases agree with TRBD2. Losses at the gene ends were 1 base for V and 2 bases for J; bases not matched to a gene: 5. The CDR3 loop spans 15 amino acids. Germline V gene sequence: CDR1 SGHRS, CDR2 YFSETQ. CDR3 protein: CASSLRRGGPYEQYF. Written as DNA, the CDR3 is TGCGCCAGCAGCTTGCGCCGGGGGGGCCCCTACGAGCAGTACTTC.

At least ten counts were recorded for this clonotype. The chain employs TRBV12-3 or TRBV12-4 and TRBJ1-5; D call uncertain. V lost 6 bases, J lost 1 base, and 7 bases lay in between. The CDR3 has 13 amino acids. CDR3 bases: TGTGCCAGCAGCAAGGCCAGCAATCAGCCCCAGCATTTT. This codes for CASSKASNQPQHF.

This clonotype was observed a few times. CDR3 nucleotide sequence: TGTGCCAGCAGAGTGGCGGGGGTCAGAGAGCAGTTCTTC. Amino acids: CASRVAGVREQFF. The rearrangement links TRBV27 to TRBJ2-1, with 7 bases fitting TRBD2. This CDR3 region has 13 residues. Germline V gene data show CDR1 as MNHEY and CDR2 as SMNVEV (reference sequence). Unmatched junction bases numbered 9, after V lost 6 bases and J lost 10 bases.

This clonotype was seen only a few times. CDR3 protein: CASSLRAGGQDTQYF. The CDR3 DNA sequence: TGTGCCAGCAGTTTGAGGGCGGGGGGGCAAGATACGCAGTATTTT. J is TRBJ2-3 and V is TRBV12-3 or TRBV12-4; 9 bases align to TRBD2. The CDR3 has 15 residues. J was trimmed by 5 bases and V by 3 bases; bases with no gene match: 6.

This clonotype was detected only a few times. This chain uses TRBV4-3 with TRBJ2-7, with a possible D match to TRBD2 (6 bases). Per germline, CDR1 LGHNA and CDR2 YSLEER. The CDR3 length is 14 residues. The ends were cut back, 3 bases at V and 7 bases at J, with 16 bases in the middle. For the CDR3, the DNA is TGCGCCAGCAGCCAGGTCGCGGGATCGGAAGAGCAGTACTTC. As protein: CASSQVAGSEEQYF.

This clonotype came up a few times. J is TRBJ1-1 and V is TRBV7-9; 8 bases match TRBD1. CDR3 length: 17 residues. Looked up from germline, CDR1 is SEHNR and CDR2 is FQNEAQ (reference sequence). After removal of 2 bases from V and 4 bases from J, the junction contained 12 bases not matched to a gene. Written as DNA, the CDR3 is TGTGCCAGCAGCTTATGGACAGGGAGTGCCCGAATCACTGAAGCTTTCTTT. This codes for CASSLWTGSARITEAFF.

This clonotype was recorded at least ten times. The chain links TRBV18 to TRBJ2-3; 9 bases agree with TRBD1. Germline loops: CDR1 KGHSH, CDR2 LQKENI. V lost 3 bases to trimming and J lost 6 bases; unmatched junction nucleotides: 13. This CDR3 spans 17 amino acids. The CDR3 loop is CASSPSSGTGRLDTQYF. The CDR3 DNA reads TGTGCCAGCTCACCGTCATCAGGGACAGGGAGGTTGGATACGCAGTATTTT. Drawing the rest from reference TRBV18 and TRBJ2-3, the complete variable domain is NAGVMQNPRHLVRRRGQEARLRCSPMKGHSHVYWYRQLPEEGLKFMVYLQKENIIDESGMPKERFSAEFPKEGPSILRIQQVVRGDSAAYFCASSPSSGTGRLDTQYFGPGTRLTVL.

Concerning this clonotype itself: A read error may be the cause here, since a much bigger clone is one base away. The chain carries TRBV7-2 and TRBJ1-3; D call uncertain. CDR1 and CDR2 (germline): SGHTA, FQGNSA. V was trimmed by 1 base and J by 11 bases, leaving 27 bases between them. The CDR3 has 18 amino acids. The CDR3: CASSLVFPSGYRRVPIYF. The DNA of the CDR3 is TGTGCCAGCAGCTTAGTGTTCCCTAGCGGGTATCGTCGAGTCCCCATATATTTT. Drawing the rest from reference TRBV7-2 and TRBJ1-3, the complete variable domain is GAGVSQSPSNKVTEKGKDVELRCDPISGHTALYWYRQSLGQGLEFLIYFQGNSAPDKSGLPSDRFSAERTGGSVSTLTIQRTQQEDSAVYLCASSLVFPSGYRRVPIYFGEGSWLTVV.

This clonotype has at least ten counts. V and J are TRBV10-3 and TRBJ2-3, with D possibly matching TRBD1 (5 bases). With 2 bases removed from V and 0 bases from J, the gap between germline ends came to 6 bases. CDR3 length equals 14 residues. Germline CDR1 reads ENHRY; CDR2 reads SYGVKD. CDR3 nucleotide sequence: TGTGCCATCAGTGAGACAGGAAGCACAGATACGCAGTATTTT. Its translation: CAISETGSTDTQYF.

This clonotype occurred many times. This sequence joins TRBV30 and TRBJ2-1; perhaps TRBD1 as D (5 bases). Per germline, CDR1 GTSNPN and CDR2 SVGIG (reference sequence). CDR3 size: 14 residues. The V and J ends lost 3 bases and 0 bases respectively, with 9 bases between them. The CDR3 DNA reads TGTGCCTGGAGGACAGACAGCTCCTACAATGAGCAGTTCTTC. Its protein is CAWRTDSSYNEQFF.

The CDR3: CASSAIPSLLGQGSGANVLTF. Written as DNA, the CDR3 is TGTGCCAGCAGCGCCATCCCTAGCCTCCTGGGACAAGGCTCTGGGGCCAACGTCCTGACTTTC. The chain joins TRBV9 to TRBJ2-6; TRBD1 is a possible D gene (6 bases). Germline assignment: CDR1 SGDLS and CDR2 YYNGEE. The CDR3 length is 21 residues. Trimming pared 3 bases from V and 0 bases from J, leaving 25 bases between.

The table lists this clonotype with a few counts. The gene calls are TRBV2 and TRBJ1-5; D gene ambiguous. The V end was cut by 5 bases, the J end by 7 bases, with 15 bases between. Germline V gene sequence: CDR1 SNHLY, CDR2 FYNNEI. This CDR3 spans 14 amino acids. The chain's CDR3 is CASSSADVPQPQHF. Here the CDR3 DNA reads TGTGCCAGCAGTTCGGCAGACGTTCCCCAGCCCCAGCATTTT.

This clonotype has only a few counts. The CDR3 sequence: CAWNPSGGYNEQFF. The CDR3 nucleotides are TGTGCCTGGAACCCGAGTGGCGGGTACAATGAGCAGTTCTTC. This sequence joins TRBV30 and TRBJ2-1; possible D gene TRBD2, 5 bases. The CDR3 loop spans 14 amino acids. Germline lookup yields CDR1 GTSNPN and CDR2 SVGIG (reference sequence). V dropped 4 bases and J dropped 4 bases, with 14 bases sitting between them.

The V and J genes are TRBV14 and TRBJ1-3; unclear D gene. This CDR3 is 12 amino acids long. Germline assignment: CDR1 SGHDN and CDR2 FVKESK. V lost 3 bases and J 4 bases, leaving 4 bases between the germline ends. DNA of the CDR3: TGTGCCAGCAGCCATCGGGGAAACACCATATATTTT. It specifies CASSHRGNTIYF.